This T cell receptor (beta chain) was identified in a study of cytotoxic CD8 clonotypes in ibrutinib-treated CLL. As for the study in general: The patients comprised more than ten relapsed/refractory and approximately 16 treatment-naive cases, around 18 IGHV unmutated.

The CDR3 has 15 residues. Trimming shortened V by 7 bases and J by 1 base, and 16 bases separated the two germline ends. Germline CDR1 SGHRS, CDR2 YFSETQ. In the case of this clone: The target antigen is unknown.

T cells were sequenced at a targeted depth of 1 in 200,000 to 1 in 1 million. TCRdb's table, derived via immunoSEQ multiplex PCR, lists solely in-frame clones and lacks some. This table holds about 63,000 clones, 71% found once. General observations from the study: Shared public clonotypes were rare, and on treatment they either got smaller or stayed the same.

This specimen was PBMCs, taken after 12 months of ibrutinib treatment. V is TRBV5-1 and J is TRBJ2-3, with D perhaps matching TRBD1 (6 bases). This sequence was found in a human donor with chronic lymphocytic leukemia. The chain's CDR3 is CASGLRAGGTDTQYF. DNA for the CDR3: TGCGCCAGCGGACTGCGGGCAGGGGGCACAGATACGCAGTATTTT.